This TCR beta chain was found in a study of beta chain features in type 1 diabetes. The investigators reverse transcribed all of the isolated RNA, so they sequenced expressed TCRB transcripts. Libraries were prepared by immunoSEQ multiplex PCR; TCRdb keeps only in-frame clonotypes and omits some of them. The sample lists approximately 140,000 clones; 9.5% to 10% were seen once. This clone was counted only a few times. The V gene's germline CDR1 is SGHRS and CDR2 YFSETQ. The ends lost 0 bases at V and 6 bases at J; junction bases unmatched: 2. This CDR3 region has 16 residues. Sequenced input: central memory CD4+ T cells from blood. The V call is TRBV5-1, the J call TRBJ2-3; 15 nucleotides line up with TRBD2. The clonotype comes from a woman between 35 and 50 years old in good health. The chain's CDR3 is CASSLGTSGGEDTQYF. The CDR3 nucleotides read TGCGCCAGCAGCTTGGGGACTAGCGGGGGGGAGGATACGCAGTATTTT.